Listed here are 8 T cell receptor beta chains from one sample, sequenced in a study of shared clonotypes between healthy human individuals. Clones were read by immunoSEQ multiplex PCR, and TCRdb kept only the in-frame ones, dropping some. The sample lists 950,000 to 1,300,000 clones, around 76% seen once, with about 1.5% in the top ten. The sample taken for sequencing was memory CD4+ T cells sorted from blood. The subset denotes: CD45RA-negative fraction. These receptors all come from a young man in good health.

The chain links TRBV28 to TRBJ2-5; 8 bases agree with TRBD2. Trimming removed 9 bases from V and 5 bases from J; junction bases left unmatched: 14. From germline, CDR1 is MDHEN and CDR2 SYDVKM. The CDR3 runs 15 residues. CDR3 residues: CARTWRVAGRETQYF. For the CDR3, the DNA is TGTGCCAGGACCTGGAGGGTAGCGGGGAGGGAGACCCAGTACTTC.

The chain recombines TRBV4-1 with TRBJ1-2, with TRBD1 identical over 9 bases. The CDR3 is 14 residues long. Looked up from germline, CDR1 is MGHRA and CDR2 is YSYEKL. Trimming took 4 bases from V and 6 from J; bases not matched to a gene: 6. The DNA of the CDR3 is TGCGCCAGCAGCCGGACAGGGGACTCTGATGGCTACACCTTC. Translating it yields CASSRTGDSDGYTF.

The rearrangement links TRBV7-6 to TRBJ2-7; no reliable D call. Germline-derived CDR1 and CDR2 are SGHVS and FNYEAQ. The CDR3 loop spans 13 amino acids. V lost 1 base and J 6 bases, leaving 10 bases between the germline ends. The CDR3: CASSLGLTSEQYF. DNA for the CDR3: TGTGCCAGCAGCTTAGGGTTGACAAGCGAGCAGTACTTC.

The chain uses TRBV5-1 and TRBJ2-2, with 11 bases aligning to TRBD1. Trimming cost V 4 bases and J 3 bases; bases outside gene matches: 11. The CDR3 totals 18 residues. Germline CDR1 SGHRS, CDR2 YFSETQ. DNA for the CDR3: TGCGCCAGCAGCCCAAGGTCCGGGACAGGGGGTTACACCGGGGAGCTGTTTTTT. It specifies CASSPRSGTGGYTGELFF.

The V and J genes are TRBV10-3 and TRBJ1-2; D gene unclear. The CDR3 extends over 12 amino acids. V lost 6 bases and J 4 bases, leaving 9 bases between the germline ends. Germline V lookup: CDR1 ENHRY, CDR2 SYGVKD. The chain's CDR3 is CAISETSYGYTF. CDR3 in DNA: TGTGCCATCAGCGAGACCTCCTATGGCTACACCTTC.

This chain uses TRBV11-2 with TRBJ1-5, with TRBD1 matching 8 bases. There are 15 residues in the CDR3. Germline loops: CDR1 SGHAT, CDR2 FQNNGV. The junction had 7 bases not matched to a gene; V was cut back by 2 bases and J by 7 bases. CDR3 protein: CASSLQGTGGQPQHF. CDR3 nucleotides: TGTGCCAGCAGCTTACAAGGGACAGGAGGGCAGCCCCAGCATTTT.

This chain joins TRBV9 and TRBJ2-7; D is undetermined. The germline V and J ends were trimmed by 3 bases and 4 bases, with 8 bases remaining between them. This CDR3 has 12 residues. Per the germline V gene, CDR1 is SGDLS and CDR2 is YYNGEE. CDR3 sequence: CASSAPLYEQYF. CDR3 in DNA: TGTGCCAGCAGCGCCCCTCTGTACGAGCAGTACTTC.

The CDR3 nucleotides are TGTGCCAGCACCAGGGACAGCCAGAACACTGAAGCTTTCTTT. As protein: CASTRDSQNTEAFF. This chain links TRBV6-1 with TRBJ1-1; 7 nucleotides align to TRBD1. With V trimmed by 7 bases and J by 1 base, 6 bases remained unmatched. This CDR3 region has 14 residues. Germline CDR1 reads MNHNS; CDR2 reads SASEGT.